This T cell receptor (beta chain) was recorded in a study of spatial heterogeneity in lung cancer. About the research overall: A unique TCR and UMI combination showed up more than ten times in raw reads, on average.

CDR1 and CDR2 (germline): MNHEY, SVGAGI. CDR3 size: 13 residues. Trimming cost V 8 bases and J 6 bases, with 17 bases left between them. This clonotype has ten or more counts. Time point noted: sample taken at primary tumor resection. There were approximately 69 donors, all of them untreated patients with early-stage non-small cell lung cancer. TCR cDNA molecules each carried a unique molecular identifier. TCRdb re-analysed the 5' RACE reads in MiXCR, keeping a single row per CDR3 protein. The repertoire consists of some 55,000 distinct CDR3 sequences, with roughly 5.9% occurring once and the leading ten covering about 15%.

This rearrangement joins TRBV6-5 to TRBJ2-7; tentative D call: TRBD1 (5 bases). The sequence was collected from a female donor with early-stage non-small cell lung cancer. The sample was PBMCs, taken at surgery. The CDR3 sequence is CASSPSRASEQYF. For the CDR3, the DNA is TGTGCCAGCTCTCCGAGCAGGGCCAGCGAGCAGTACTTC.